This T cell receptor beta chain emerged from a study of beta chain features in type 1 diabetes. Whole-study findings and limits: Moderate yet significant TCRB CDR3 shortening was seen in Type 1 diabetes patients in all four CD4+ subsets.

The germline V gene has CDR1 SGHKS and CDR2 YYEKEE (reference sequence). V gave up 0 bases and J gave up 7 bases, with 14 bases separating them. This CDR3 spans 14 amino acids. Cell sorting via CD45RO/CCR7/CD25/CD127/CD95/CD27 was performed to obtain CD4+ naive, central memory, regulatory and stem cell-like memory cells. Purity above 95% was achieved in all sorted populations. In regard to this clone: Antigen: not known.

Of the isolated RNA, all was reverse transcribed, and so the sequenced material was expressed TCRB transcripts. This table comes from immunoSEQ multiplex PCR, and its TCRdb copy is limited to in-frame clones, with some not included. Found here are roughly 450,000 clones, roughly an eighth of them singletons; the top ten hold approximately 0.05%. The chain links TRBV5-5 to TRBJ2-7; D is unresolved. This receptor was taken from a woman between 18 and 30 years old in good health. The sequenced material came from naive CD4+ T cells from blood. The CDR3 here is CASSLGLGSGEQYV. CDR3 DNA: TGTGCCAGCAGCTTGGGTCTGGGATCTGGGGAGCAGTACGTC.